This T cell receptor (beta chain) was documented in a study of cytomegalovirus exposure and HLA in healthy donors. Across the whole study: The approximately 120 validation repertoires were reported in a later analysis to have been generated on the same platform as the roughly 670 first-cohort repertoires.

Clones were sequenced by immunoSEQ multiplex PCR, and TCRdb holds only the in-frame ones, with some missing. Of about 64,000 clones listed, around 88% are singletons. Study observations and caveats: Three chains linked to CMV were shown in vitro to be specific for CMV antigens. Whilst most TCR sequences proved rare, a subset of public TCRs occurred across many donors.

Points on this clone: Its target is not known.

The CDR3 contains 13 residues. The V and J ends lost 5 bases and 7 bases, in that order; junction bases with no gene match: 7. Germline CDR1 SEHNR, CDR2 FQNEAQ (reference sequence). The receptor was isolated from a young woman in good health and CMV-seronegative. The chain links TRBV7-9 to TRBJ1-1; 7 nucleotides line up with TRBD1. The sequencing input was PBMCs. Here the CDR3 reads CASSVDRVGEAFF. CDR3 DNA: TGTGCCAGCAGCGTCGACAGGGTCGGTGAAGCTTTCTTT.